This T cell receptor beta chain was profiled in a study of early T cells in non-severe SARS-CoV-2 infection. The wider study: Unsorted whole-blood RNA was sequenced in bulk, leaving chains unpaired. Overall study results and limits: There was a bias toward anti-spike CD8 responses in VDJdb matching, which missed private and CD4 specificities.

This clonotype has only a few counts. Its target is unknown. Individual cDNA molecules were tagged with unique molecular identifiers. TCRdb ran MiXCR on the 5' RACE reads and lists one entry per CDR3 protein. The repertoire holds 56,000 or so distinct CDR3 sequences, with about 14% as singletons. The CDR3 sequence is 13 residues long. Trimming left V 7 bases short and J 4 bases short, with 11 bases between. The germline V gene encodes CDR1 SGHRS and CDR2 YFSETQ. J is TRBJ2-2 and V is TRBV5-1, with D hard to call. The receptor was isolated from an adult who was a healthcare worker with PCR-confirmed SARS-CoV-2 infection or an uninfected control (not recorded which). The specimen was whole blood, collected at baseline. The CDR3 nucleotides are TGCGCCAGCGGCGCGCGGAGCACCGGGGAGCTGTTTTTT. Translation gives CASGARSTGELFF.